A single sample gave rise to the 32 T cell receptor beta chains below, sequenced in a study of blood T cell repertoires in COVID-19. Profiling relied on immunoSEQ multiplex PCR, and the TCRdb table lists in-frame clones only, not all of them. The table includes about 100,000 clones, roughly 88% detected once. The sequencing sample was made of peripheral blood. The receptors originated from a human donor in a cohort sampled during active COVID-19.

This chain links TRBV6-1 with TRBJ2-3, with a possible D match to TRBD1 (5 bases). V was cut by 2 bases and J by 2 bases, with 14 bases left in between. Germline CDR1 and CDR2: MNHNS and SASEGT. The CDR3 runs 16 residues. In DNA form, the CDR3 reads TGTGCCAGCAGTGAACGGACACCCGCAGACACAGATACGCAGTATTTT. Its translation is CASSERTPADTDTQYF.

J is TRBJ2-2 and V is TRBV5-4, with unresolved D. The CDR3 consists of 16 residues. The V end was cut by 4 bases, the J end by 2 bases, with 15 bases between. CDR1 SGHNT and CDR2 YYREEE come from the germline V gene (reference sequence). The CDR3 reads CASSDKRSRNTGELFF. Written as DNA, the CDR3 is TGTGCCAGCAGCGATAAAAGGAGCCGTAACACCGGGGAGCTGTTTTTT.

The chain employs TRBV19 and TRBJ1-1; 9 nucleotides align to TRBD1. The ends lost 2 bases at V and 0 bases at J; junction bases unmatched: 4. The CDR3 is 16 residues long. The germline CDR1 and CDR2 sequences are LNHDA and SQIVND (reference sequence). CDR3 nucleotide sequence: TGTGCCAGTAGTATACCTTGGGACAGGGTGAACACTGAAGCTTTCTTT. This codes for CASSIPWDRVNTEAFF. Complete variable domain (other parts from reference TRBV19 and TRBJ1-1): DGGITQSPKYLFRKEGQNVTLSCEQNLNHDAMYWYRQDPGQGLRLIYYSQIVNDFQKGDIAEGYSVSREKKESFPLTVTSAQKNPTAFYLCASSIPWDRVNTEAFFGQGTRLTVV.

V gene TRBV3-1 (or the pseudogene TRBV3-2) combines with J gene TRBJ2-7; 8 bases align to TRBD2. With V trimmed by 11 bases and J by 0 bases, 6 bases remained unmatched. Germline values: CDR1 LGHDT, CDR2 YNNKEL (reference sequence). The CDR3 runs to 13 residues. The DNA of the CDR3 is TGTGCCGTTGGGGGGACTAGCTCCTACGAGCAGTACTTC. This codes for CAVGGTSSYEQYF.

The rearrangement links TRBV7-2 to TRBJ2-1; 9 nucleotides agree with TRBD1. The CDR3 is made up of 16 amino acids. Germline V gene sequence: CDR1 SGHTA, CDR2 FQGNSA. Trimming removed 7 bases from V and 3 bases from J; junction bases left unmatched: 10. The CDR3, as DNA: TGTGCCAGCATGCTTGGGGGACAGGGTTTCTACAATGAGCAGTTCTTC. It translates to CASMLGGQGFYNEQFF.

In nucleotides, the CDR3 is TGCAGTGCTAGTCGACTAGCGGGACCGACAGATACGCAGTATTTT. Translated, it gives CSASRLAGPTDTQYF. The chain employs TRBV20-1 and TRBJ2-3; TRBD2 agrees at 11 bases. The trim removed 3 bases at V and 3 bases at J, leaving 5 bases unmatched. This CDR3 has 15 residues. Germline V CDR1 and CDR2: DFQATT, SNEGSKA (reference sequence).

This rearrangement joins TRBV9 to TRBJ2-5; possibly TRBD2 for D (7 bases). CDR3 length: 14 residues. The ends were cut back, 2 bases at V and 4 bases at J, with 12 bases in the middle. From germline, CDR1 is SGDLS and CDR2 YYNGEE. The CDR3 DNA follows: TGTGCCAGCAGCGTCCGGGGAGGGGGAGAGACCCAGTACTTC. Translation gives CASSVRGGGETQYF.

The V and J genes are TRBV5-5 and TRBJ1-3; no reliable D call. The germline V gene has CDR1 SGHKS and CDR2 YYEKEE (reference sequence). Deletions cut 3 bases from V and 0 bases from J, with 7 bases between. The CDR3 sequence is 14 residues long. This CDR3 reads CASSSPRSGNTIYF. The CDR3 bases are TGTGCCAGCAGCTCCCCCCGCTCTGGAAACACCATATATTTT.

In its sample, this clone was seen once. The chain carries TRBV28 and TRBJ2-3; maybe TRBD2 (5 bases). V lost 3 bases and J lost 7, with 14 bases in between. Germline V gene sequence: CDR1 MDHEN, CDR2 SYDVKM. This CDR3 contains 14 residues. CDR3 DNA: TGTGCCAGCAGTTTTATCCCGACTAAAAATACGCAGTATTTT. Protein product: CASSFIPTKNTQYF.

The rearrangement uses TRBV18 and TRBJ1-4; no clear D. Germline assignment: CDR1 KGHSH and CDR2 LQKENI. The ends were cut back, 3 bases at V and 7 bases at J, with 9 bases in the middle. The CDR3 is made up of 13 amino acids. Here the CDR3 DNA reads TGTGCCAGCTCACCTTTGGTGAGTGAAAAACTGTTTTTT. Amino acid sequence: CASSPLVSEKLFF.

This chain joins TRBV11-2 and TRBJ2-7, with 7 positions matching TRBD1. The V segment lost 7 bases and the J segment 1 base; nucleotides outside the gene matches: 10. The CDR3 has 15 amino acids. Germline CDR1 SGHAT, CDR2 FQNNGV. The CDR3 reads CASIKSGTVSYEQYF. CDR3 nucleotide sequence: TGTGCCAGCATCAAGTCGGGGACAGTGTCCTACGAGCAGTACTTC.

This clone has only a few counts. The V call is TRBV3-1 (or the pseudogene TRBV3-2), the J call TRBJ1-2, with 7 bases aligning to TRBD1. Per germline, CDR1 LGHDT and CDR2 YNNKEL (reference sequence). The CDR3 totals 15 residues. The V gene end was trimmed by 4 bases and the J gene end by 8 bases; junction bases not matched to a gene: 13. The CDR3 DNA sequence: TGTGCCAGCAGCCCCACTGCGACAGGGAGTCAGGGCTACACCTTC. Protein: CASSPTATGSQGYTF.

This clone was seen more than once but under ten times. This rearrangement joins TRBV20-1 to TRBJ2-1, with 9 bases aligning to TRBD1. With 3 bases clipped from V and 3 bases from J, the junction kept 9 bases outside the gene matches. This CDR3 has 16 amino acids. The germline gives CDR1 DFQATT, CDR2 SNEGSKA (reference sequence). The DNA of the CDR3 is TGCAGTGCTAGTTGGGACAGGGTTATCCTCTACAATGAGCAGTTCTTC. Encoded protein: CSASWDRVILYNEQFF.

The gene calls are TRBV30 and TRBJ2-7, with D maybe TRBD2 (6 bases). The CDR3 is 14 residues long. CDR1 and CDR2 (germline): GTSNPN, SVGIG (reference sequence). The V and J ends lost 0 bases and 3 bases respectively, with 12 bases between them. Here the CDR3 DNA reads TGTGCCTGGAGTGTAGGAGGGACTTTCTACGAGCAGTACTTC. Amino acids: CAWSVGGTFYEQYF.

The chain combines TRBV19 with TRBJ1-5, with 9 bases that match TRBD1. CDR1 and CDR2 (germline): LNHDA, SQIVND (reference sequence). This CDR3 has 18 amino acids. The ends lost 3 bases at V and 5 bases at J; junction bases unmatched: 14. The CDR3 sequence: CASSIRLDRGRWDQPQHF. The CDR3 DNA follows: TGTGCCAGTAGTATCCGATTGGACAGGGGTCGATGGGATCAGCCCCAGCATTTT.

The V gene is TRBV28, the J gene TRBJ2-3; D might be TRBD1 (7 bases). The CDR3 contains 15 residues. V lost 7 bases and J 2 bases, leaving 16 bases between the germline ends. Per germline, CDR1 MDHEN and CDR2 SYDVKM. CDR3 loop: CASKNDRDFTDTQYF. CDR3 nucleotide sequence: TGTGCCAGCAAAAATGACAGGGACTTCACAGATACGCAGTATTTT.

The chain recombines TRBV30 with TRBJ1-5, with TRBD1 matching 7 bases. There are 16 residues in the CDR3. Germline values: CDR1 GTSNPN, CDR2 SVGIG (reference sequence). V lost 0 bases, J lost 4 bases, and 9 bases stayed unmatched. The CDR3 DNA sequence: TGTGCCTGGAGTGTGTCGCGGACAGGTCGTAATCAGCCCCAGCATTTT. Protein sequence: CAWSVSRTGRNQPQHF.

With respect to this clone: A read error may produce the germline difference seen at one junction end. The chain employs TRBV7-7 and TRBJ2-5; 8 positions agree with TRBD2. This CDR3 is 17 amino acids long. The germline V gene encodes CDR1 SSHAT and CDR2 FNYEAQ (reference sequence). CDR3 loop: CASSLGRSSGRRETQYF. The DNA of the CDR3 is TGTGCTAGCAGCTTAGGAAGGTCCAGCGGGAGAAGGGAGACCCAGTACTTC.

The chain couples TRBV7-8 to TRBJ2-5; D is possibly TRBD2 (6 bases). Germline V gene sequence: CDR1 SGHVS, CDR2 FQNEAQ. The V end lost 7 bases, the J end lost 4 bases, and 13 bases lay between the germline ends. The CDR3 loop spans 13 amino acids. The DNA for the CDR3 is TGTGCCAGCACCCCGACACTAGCAGAGACCCAGTACTTC. Encoded protein: CASTPTLAETQYF.

This clone was found once. This chain links TRBV29-1 with TRBJ2-3; D perhaps matches TRBD1 (5 bases). With 7 bases removed from V and 1 base from J, the gap between germline ends came to 9 bases. The CDR3 has 12 residues. The germline CDR1 and CDR2 sequences are SQVTM and ANQGSEA. CDR3 sequence: CSGMTGTDTQYF. Here the CDR3 DNA reads TGCAGCGGAATGACAGGCACAGATACGCAGTATTTT.

The gene calls are TRBV6-6 and TRBJ2-1, with 10 bases lining up with TRBD1. This CDR3 spans 16 amino acids. Trimming at V came to 0 bases and at J to 5 bases, leaving 4 bases not matched to a gene. Germline V gene sequence: CDR1 MNHNY, CDR2 SVGAGI (reference sequence). CDR3 DNA: TGTGCCAGCAGTTACTCCGCGGGACAGGGGAACAATGAGCAGTTCTTC. Translating it yields CASSYSAGQGNNEQFF.

This clone was counted a single time. V usage is TRBV6-5 and J usage is TRBJ2-4, with D possibly being TRBD2 (6 bases). CDR3 length: 13 residues. The germline CDR1 and CDR2 sequences are MNHEY and SVGAGI. The V end was cut by 8 bases, the J end by 9 bases, with 17 bases between. The CDR3 reads CASGLRDPVIQYF. CDR3 in DNA: TGTGCCAGCGGGTTGCGGGACCCGGTCATTCAGTACTTC.

The V gene is TRBV2, the J gene TRBJ2-5; TRBD2 matches at 8 bases. CDR1 and CDR2 from the germline V gene are SNHLY and FYNNEI. This CDR3 region has 12 residues. Unmatched junction bases numbered 3, after V lost 8 bases and J lost 4 bases. The CDR3 spells CASDGTRETQYF. The CDR3 DNA sequence: TGTGCCAGCGACGGGACTAGAGAGACCCAGTACTTC.

This rearrangement joins TRBV19 to TRBJ2-1; 9 bases align to TRBD1. Germline V lookup: CDR1 LNHDA, CDR2 SQIVND (reference sequence). CDR3 length equals 15 residues. V lost 7 bases to trimming and J lost 2 bases; unmatched junction nucleotides: 6. CDR3 nucleotide sequence: TGTGCCAGTAATCCGGGACAGGGCACCTACAATGAGCAGTTCTTC. Amino acid sequence: CASNPGQGTYNEQFF.

In DNA, the CDR3 is TGTGCCAGCCGGGACAGCACAATCAATGAGCAGTTCTTC. This gives the protein CASRDSTINEQFF. The chain links TRBV10-3 to TRBJ2-1; TRBD1 aligns across 7 bases. The germline CDR1 and CDR2 sequences are ENHRY and SYGVKD. This CDR3 is 13 amino acids long. Unmatched junction bases numbered 9, after V lost 10 bases and J lost 6 bases.

The chain joins TRBV24-1 to TRBJ2-1, with TRBD2 matching 8 bases. There are 17 residues in the CDR3. Germline loops: CDR1 KGHDR, CDR2 SFDVKD. The J segment lost 6 bases and the V segment lost 0 bases, leaving 9 bases of the junction unmatched. The CDR3 DNA reads as TGTGCCACCAGTGATTTGGCAGCGGGAGATTTTAGCAATGAGCAGTTCTTC. It is translated as CATSDLAAGDFSNEQFF.

The rearrangement links TRBV10-3 to TRBJ2-7; tentatively, D is TRBD1 (6 bases). This CDR3 comprises 12 residues. Germline V gene sequence: CDR1 ENHRY, CDR2 SYGVKD. With 5 bases removed from V and 6 bases from J, the gap between germline ends came to 11 bases. CDR3 sequence (DNA): TGTGCCATCAGTATCCCCAGGGGCGAGCAGTACTTC. Translating gives CAISIPRGEQYF.

The rearrangement joins TRBV27 to TRBJ1-5; 7 nucleotides agree with TRBD1. Germline loops: CDR1 MNHEY, CDR2 SMNVEV (reference sequence). The ends lost 6 bases at V and 1 base at J; junction bases unmatched: 6. CDR3 length: 15 residues. The CDR3 reads CASSQVTGSNQPQHF. As DNA, the CDR3 is TGTGCCAGCAGCCAAGTGACAGGGAGCAATCAGCCCCAGCATTTT.

This chain links TRBV10-3 with TRBJ2-1; TRBD2 agrees at 8 bases. The CDR3 totals 17 residues. The germline gives CDR1 ENHRY, CDR2 SYGVKD. Trimming cost V 0 bases and J 4 bases; bases outside gene matches: 8. This CDR3 reads CAISESKLASGYNEQFF. The CDR3 DNA reads TGTGCCATCAGTGAGTCGAAGCTGGCTAGCGGGTACAATGAGCAGTTCTTC.

This chain uses TRBV13 with TRBJ1-5, with 9 bases aligning to TRBD1. Germline lookup yields CDR1 PRHDT and CDR2 FYEKMQ (reference sequence). V was pared by 5 bases and J by 6 bases, with 8 bases of the junction left unmatched. The CDR3 runs 15 residues. CDR3 sequence reads: CASSRTGTGIQPQHF. The CDR3 DNA is TGTGCCAGCAGCCGAACCGGGACAGGGATTCAGCCCCAGCATTTT.

This chain joins TRBV5-1 and TRBJ2-3; TRBD1 aligns across 9 bases. From germline, CDR1 is SGHRS and CDR2 YFSETQ. Losses at the gene ends were 4 bases for V and 6 bases for J; bases not matched to a gene: 6. The CDR3 has 14 residues. This CDR3 is CASSDTGGGDTQYF. CDR3 sequence (DNA): TGCGCCAGCAGCGATACAGGGGGCGGGGATACGCAGTATTTT.

V gene TRBV6-5 combines with J gene TRBJ2-7; D is possibly TRBD1 (6 bases). CDR3 length equals 15 residues. V lost 6 bases to trimming and J lost 6 bases, with 21 bases between them. CDR1 is MNHEY and CDR2 is SVGAGI in the germline V gene. DNA of the CDR3: TGTGCCAGCAGCAAAGGAAACAGGGTACCGCGCGAGCAGTACTTC. It codes for CASSKGNRVPREQYF.